The T cell receptor beta chain under discussion was sequenced for a study of cytomegalovirus exposure and HLA in healthy donors. A note on this clone: What it binds is unknown.

Whole-study findings and limits: Being productive about 90% or about 30% of the time was typical of most TCR beta V segments in an earlier analysis.

The V gene lost 5 bases and the J gene lost 4 bases, with 11 bases spanning the gap. CDR3 length: 14 residues. Germline CDR1 is SGHAT and CDR2 is FQNNGV. With 60 Vbeta and 13 Jbeta primers, the PCR was carried out. This table comes from immunoSEQ multiplex PCR, and its TCRdb copy is limited to in-frame clones, with some not included. The sample totals tens of thousands of clones. Sequencing was performed on PBMCs. The genes are TRBV11-2 and TRBJ2-2; D unresolved. The TCR originated in a man aged 35-49 years in good health and CMV-seropositive. This chain's CDR3 is CASSPFRVTGELFF. The CDR3 DNA is TGTGCCAGCAGCCCCTTTCGGGTCACCGGGGAGCTGTTTTTT.